This T cell receptor beta chain derives from a study of CD8+ T cells in alopecia areata. About the research overall: Oral tofacitinib, 5 to 10 mg twice daily, was given in an open-label trial. Dosing with tofacitinib proceeded for 6 to 18 months, followed by 6 months off drug. The investigators scored severity in treated patients by the percentage of affected scalp area.

As concerns this clone: Its antigen is still unknown.

Whole-study findings and limits: The treated group had a single nonresponder, limiting CD8+ expansion-response conclusions.

Treatment noted: oral pan-JAK inhibitor, 5-10 mg twice daily. Following extraction, RNA underwent reverse transcription to cDNA, which served as the sequencing template. TCRdb's copy holds only in-frame clones and misses some; the assay was immunoSEQ multiplex PCR. Of approximately 180,000 clones detected, 50% to 65% appear once; the ten largest clones hold about a tenth. Germline CDR1 and CDR2: LGHNA and YSLEER. V lost 0 bases and J lost 3; bases outside the gene matches: 8. This CDR3 contains 17 residues. V and J are TRBV4-3 and TRBJ2-3, with 8 bases that match TRBD1. The clonotype was recovered from a human donor with alopecia areata. The sequenced sample was CD8+ T cells sorted from blood, obtained at week 24, from a patient treated with tofacitinib. CDR3 sequence: CASSQDRAGGRTDTQYF. CDR3 nucleotides: TGCGCCAGCAGCCAAGATCGGGCAGGGGGCAGAACAGATACGCAGTATTTT.